The rows below give T cell receptor beta chains drawn from one sample of a study of T cells in Graves' hyperthyroidism and ophthalmopathy. TCRdb ran MiXCR on the multiplex PCR reads and lists one entry per CDR3 protein. The repertoire holds a few hundred thousand distinct CDR3 sequences, just over 14% seen once, with 10% to 15% in the top ten. Sequencing input: blood. These TCRs come from a woman in her thirties or forties with Graves' hyperthyroidism that later progressed to Graves' ophthalmopathy. CDR3s include the opening cysteine and the closing phenylalanine or tryptophan. Each record gives: V gene, J gene, D gene, clone size, CDR3 DNA, CDR3 protein. D genes are given only for firm matches. Part of the rows lack a size; the others show once, few, many or a class for expanded clones.

V: TRBV11-3; J: TRBJ2-1; D: TRBD2; size: many; DNA: TGTGCCAGCAGCTTACTAGCGGGAGACTACAATGAGCAGTTCTTC; CDR3: CASSLLAGDYNEQFF
V: TRBV20-1; J: TRBJ2-5; D: NA; size: many; DNA: TGCAGTGCTAGTGTTGGGGTGTCGGCCGAAGAGACCCAGTACTTC; CDR3: CSASVGVSAEETQYF
V: TRBV6-2/TRBV6-3; J: TRBJ2-5; D: NA; size: NA; DNA: TGTGCCAGCAGTTACTCGCTGGAGACCCAGTACTTC; CDR3: CASSYSLETQYF
V: TRBV5-1; J: TRBJ1-1; D: NA; size: many; DNA: TGCGCCAGCAGCCACGATGCGGGCACGGCTGAAGCTTTCTTT; CDR3: CASSHDAGTAEAFF
V: TRBV7-3; J: TRBJ2-7; D: NA; size: NA; DNA: TGTGCCAGCAGCTCGGACAGAGGCGAGCAGTACTTC; CDR3: CASSSDRGEQYF
V: TRBV6-5; J: TRBJ2-7; D: NA; size: many; DNA: TGTGCCAGCAGTTCGCTAGCCTTATACGAGCAGTACTTC; CDR3: CASSSLALYEQYF
V: TRBV4-1; J: TRBJ2-7; D: TRBD2; size: many; DNA: TGCGCCAGCAGCCAAGCCGCGGGACTAGCCTACGAGCAGTACTTC; CDR3: CASSQAAGLAYEQYF
V: TRBV28; J: TRBJ1-2; D: NA; size: many; DNA: TGTGCCAGCAGTTTGTCTTACTATGGCTACACCTTC; CDR3: CASSLSYYGYTF
V: TRBV20-1; J: TRBJ2-3; D: TRBD2; size: NA; DNA: TGCAGTGCCGTAAGCGGGACGAAAGGCACAGATACGCAGTATTTT; CDR3: CSAVSGTKGTDTQYF
V: TRBV20-1; J: TRBJ1-1; D: NA; size: many; DNA: TGCAGTGCTGTTCCGGGGGGAACTGAAGCTTTCTTT; CDR3: CSAVPGGTEAFF
V: TRBV10-3; J: TRBJ2-3; D: NA; size: many; DNA: TGTGCCATCAGTGATAAGGGGCCGCGCACAGATACGCAGTATTTT; CDR3: CAISDKGPRTDTQYF
V: TRBV20-1; J: TRBJ2-3; D: NA; size: many; DNA: TGCAGTGCTAGTAGCCCAGATACGCAGTATTTT; CDR3: CSASSPDTQYF
V: TRBV5-6; J: TRBJ2-5; D: TRBD2; size: many; DNA: TGTGCCAGCAGCCTGTTAGCGGGAGGGTTGGAGACCCAGTACTTC; CDR3: CASSLLAGGLETQYF
V: TRBV28; J: TRBJ1-2; D: TRBD1; size: NA; DNA: TGTGCCAGCAGTTCCCGCAGGGGGACAAACTATGGCTACACCTTC; CDR3: CASSSRRGTNYGYTF
V: TRBV14; J: TRBJ2-7; D: TRBD1; size: few; DNA: TGTGCCAGCAGCCAAAAATCCGGGACAGGGTTCTATTCCTCCTACGAGCAGTACTTC; CDR3: CASSQKSGTGFYSSYEQYF
V: TRBV7-2; J: TRBJ2-1; D: TRBD2; size: few; DNA: TGTGCCAGCAGCTGGATAGCGGGTGAGCAGTTCTTC; CDR3: CASSWIAGEQFF
V: TRBV5-1; J: TRBJ2-4; D: NA; size: many; DNA: TGCGCCAGCAGCTTGGCGGCAGGGACCAAAAACATTCAGTACTTC; CDR3: CASSLAAGTKNIQYF
V: TRBV19; J: TRBJ2-7; D: TRBD2; size: NA; DNA: TGTGCCAGTAGTACCGAGGGACTAGCGGGATTCTACGAGCAGTACTTC; CDR3: CASSTEGLAGFYEQYF
V: TRBV10-3; J: TRBJ2-7; D: NA; size: many; DNA: TGTGCCATACGCAGACAGGATCTCTCCTACGAGCAGTACTTC; CDR3: CAIRRQDLSYEQYF
V: TRBV30; J: TRBJ2-3; D: TRBD2; size: many; DNA: TGTGCCTGGAGTGTAGGAGCGGGAAGCACAGATACGCAGTATTTT; CDR3: CAWSVGAGSTDTQYF
V: TRBV30; J: TRBJ2-2; D: NA; size: many; DNA: TGTGCCTGGAGTGCCCTCCCAGAATACTACGGGGAGCTGTTTTTT; CDR3: CAWSALPEYYGELFF
V: TRBV27; J: TRBJ2-3; D: NA; size: once; DNA: TGTGCCAGCAGTTCCTTCCGGGAGTCTCCAGATACGCAGTATTTT; CDR3: CASSSFRESPDTQYF
V: TRBV7-6; J: TRBJ2-2; D: TRBD1; size: few; DNA: TGTGCCAGCAGCTGGACAGGGGCGAACACCGGGGAGCTGTTTTTT; CDR3: CASSWTGANTGELFF
V: TRBV27; J: TRBJ2-5; D: TRBD1; size: many; DNA: TGTGCCAGCGGCGGGACGGACAGGGTGGAGACCCAGTACTTC; CDR3: CASGGTDRVETQYF
V: TRBV12-3/TRBV12-4; J: TRBJ1-1; D: NA; size: many; DNA: TGTGCCAGCACCAGGGGTGGTTCGCGGGTGAACACTGAAGCTTTCTTT; CDR3: CASTRGGSRVNTEAFF
V: TRBV28; J: TRBJ2-3; D: TRBD2; size: many; DNA: TGTGCCAGCAGTCTACAGCGACTAGCGGGAGCTAAAGATACGCAGTATTTT; CDR3: CASSLQRLAGAKDTQYF
V: TRBV19; J: TRBJ2-3; D: TRBD1; size: once; DNA: TGTGCCAGTTCACGGCCGGGACAGGGCACAGATACGCAGTATTTT; CDR3: CASSRPGQGTDTQYF
V: TRBV14; J: TRBJ2-1; D: TRBD2; size: NA; DNA: TGTGCCAGCAGCCCTCCATGGGATTATAGCGGGAGGACGCAGGGTCCTGAGCAGTTCTTC; CDR3: CASSPPWDYSGRTQGPEQFF
V: TRBV10-1; J: TRBJ2-7; D: NA; size: many; DNA: TGCGCCAGGAGCATTTGGACAGGGCCCCTAGCGGGATCCTACGAGCAGTACTTC; CDR3: CARSIWTGPLAGSYEQYF
V: TRBV4-1; J: TRBJ2-7; D: TRBD1; size: NA; DNA: TGCGCCAGCAGCCAAGGCCCCGGACAGGGGGCTGGAGAGCAGTACTTC; CDR3: CASSQGPGQGAGEQYF
V: TRBV28; J: TRBJ1-4; D: NA; size: NA; DNA: TGTGCCAGCAGTGAGCCAGGGGAGGTGACTAATGAAAAACTGTTTTTT; CDR3: CASSEPGEVTNEKLFF
V: TRBV3-1; J: TRBJ2-3; D: NA; size: few; DNA: TGTGCCAGCAGCCAATATGGCAGGAGGACAGATACGCAGTATTTT; CDR3: CASSQYGRRTDTQYF
V: TRBV28; J: TRBJ2-5; D: NA; size: many; DNA: TGTGCCAGTGCAGGGCGGAGAGAGACCCAGTACTTC; CDR3: CASAGRRETQYF
V: TRBV7-6; J: TRBJ2-1; D: NA; size: NA; DNA: TGTGCCAGCAGCTCCGGACCCGGCTCCTACAATGAGCAGTTCTTC; CDR3: CASSSGPGSYNEQFF
V: TRBV19; J: TRBJ2-6; D: NA; size: NA; DNA: TGTGCCAGTAGTTTCACGGGAAAAGGGGCCAACGTCCTGACTTTC; CDR3: CASSFTGKGANVLTF